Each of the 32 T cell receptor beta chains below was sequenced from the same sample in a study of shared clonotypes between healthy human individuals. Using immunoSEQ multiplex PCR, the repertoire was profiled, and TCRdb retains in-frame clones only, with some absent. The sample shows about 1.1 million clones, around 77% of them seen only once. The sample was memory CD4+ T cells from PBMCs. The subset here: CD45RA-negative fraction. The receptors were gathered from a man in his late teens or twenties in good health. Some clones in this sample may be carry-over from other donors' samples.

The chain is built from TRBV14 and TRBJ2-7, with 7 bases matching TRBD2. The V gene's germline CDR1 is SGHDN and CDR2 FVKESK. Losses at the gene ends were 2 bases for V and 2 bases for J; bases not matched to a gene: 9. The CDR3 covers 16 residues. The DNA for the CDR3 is TGTGCCAGCAGCCAAACGGGGCGGGAGTGGGCCTACGAGCAGTACTTC. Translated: CASSQTGREWAYEQYF. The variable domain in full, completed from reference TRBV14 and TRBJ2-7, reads EAGVTQFPSHSVIEKGQTVTLRCDPISGHDNLYWYRRVMGKEIKFLLHFVKESKQDESGMPNNRFLAERTGGTYSTLKVQPAELEDSGVYFCASSQTGREWAYEQYFGPGTRLTVT.

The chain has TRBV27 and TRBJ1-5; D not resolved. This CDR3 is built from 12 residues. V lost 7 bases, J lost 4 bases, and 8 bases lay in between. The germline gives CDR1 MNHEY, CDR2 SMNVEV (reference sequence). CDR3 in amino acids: CASKYGNQPQHF. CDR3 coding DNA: TGTGCCAGCAAGTACGGGAATCAGCCCCAGCATTTT.

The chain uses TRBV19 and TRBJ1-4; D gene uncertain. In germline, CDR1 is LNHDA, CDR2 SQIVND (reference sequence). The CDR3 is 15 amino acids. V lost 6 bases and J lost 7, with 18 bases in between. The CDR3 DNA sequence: TGTGCCAGTAGCGCCTACGGCCGAGGAGGTGAAAAACTGTTTTTT. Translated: CASSAYGRGGEKLFF.

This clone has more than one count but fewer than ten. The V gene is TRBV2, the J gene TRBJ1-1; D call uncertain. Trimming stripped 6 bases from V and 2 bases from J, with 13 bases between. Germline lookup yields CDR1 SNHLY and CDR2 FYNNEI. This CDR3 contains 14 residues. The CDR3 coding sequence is TGTGCCAGCAGCTACCGGGTCGTCAACACTGAAGCTTTCTTT. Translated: CASSYRVVNTEAFF.

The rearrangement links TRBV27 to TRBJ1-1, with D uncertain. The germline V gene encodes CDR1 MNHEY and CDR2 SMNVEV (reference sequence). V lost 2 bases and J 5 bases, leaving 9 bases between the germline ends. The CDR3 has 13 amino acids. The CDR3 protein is CASSLRQVTEAFF. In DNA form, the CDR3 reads TGTGCCAGCAGTTTACGTCAGGTTACTGAAGCTTTCTTT.

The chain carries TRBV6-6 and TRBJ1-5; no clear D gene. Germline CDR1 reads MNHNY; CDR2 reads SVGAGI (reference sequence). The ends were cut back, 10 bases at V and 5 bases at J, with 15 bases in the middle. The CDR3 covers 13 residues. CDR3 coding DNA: TGTGCCATCGCCTGGGGAGGCTATCAGCCCCAGCATTTT. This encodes CAIAWGGYQPQHF.

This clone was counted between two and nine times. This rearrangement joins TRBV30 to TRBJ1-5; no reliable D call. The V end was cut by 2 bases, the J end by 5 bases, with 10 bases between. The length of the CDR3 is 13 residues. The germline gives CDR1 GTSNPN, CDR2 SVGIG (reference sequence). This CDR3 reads CAWSLDSDQPQHF. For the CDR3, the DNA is TGTGCCTGGAGTCTGGATAGTGATCAGCCCCAGCATTTT.

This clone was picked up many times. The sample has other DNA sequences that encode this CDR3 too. In nucleotides, the CDR3 is TGTGCCAGTAGTATTCGTCAAGGCTATGGCTACACCTTC. Its translation: CASSIRQGYGYTF. The chain is built from TRBV19 and TRBJ1-2, with D hard to call. Germline loops: CDR1 LNHDA, CDR2 SQIVND (reference sequence). V was trimmed by 3 bases and J by 4 bases, leaving 9 bases between them. This CDR3 contains 13 residues.

As DNA, the CDR3 is TGTGCCAGCAGTGAAGGGCAAGCGGGAGGGCCTGAAGATACGCAGTATTTT. It encodes CASSEGQAGGPEDTQYF. The rearrangement joins TRBV2 to TRBJ2-3; 10 bases are shared with TRBD2. Germline V gene data show CDR1 as SNHLY and CDR2 as FYNNEI. After removal of 1 base from V and 5 bases from J, the junction contained 9 bases not matched to a gene. The CDR3 is made up of 17 amino acids. Together with reference TRBV2 and TRBJ2-3, the CDR3 gives the full variable domain: EPEVTQTPSHQVTQMGQEVILRCVPISNHLYFYWYRQILGQKVEFLVSFYNNEISEKSEIFDDQFSVERPDGSNFTLKIRSTKLEDSAMYFCASSEGQAGGPEDTQYFGPGTRLTVL.

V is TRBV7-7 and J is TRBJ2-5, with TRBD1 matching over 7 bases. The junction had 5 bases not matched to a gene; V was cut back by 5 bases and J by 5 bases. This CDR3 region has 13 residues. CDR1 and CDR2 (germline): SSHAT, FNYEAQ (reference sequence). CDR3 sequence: CASSDDRAETQYF. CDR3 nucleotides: TGTGCCAGCAGCGACGACAGGGCTGAGACCCAGTACTTC.

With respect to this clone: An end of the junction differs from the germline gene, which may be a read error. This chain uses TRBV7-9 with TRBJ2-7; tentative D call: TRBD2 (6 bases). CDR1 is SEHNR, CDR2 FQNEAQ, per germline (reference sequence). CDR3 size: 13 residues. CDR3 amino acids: CASSLGGLAPAHF. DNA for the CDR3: TGTGCCAGCAGCTTGGGGGGTCTAGCCCCCGCCCACTTC.

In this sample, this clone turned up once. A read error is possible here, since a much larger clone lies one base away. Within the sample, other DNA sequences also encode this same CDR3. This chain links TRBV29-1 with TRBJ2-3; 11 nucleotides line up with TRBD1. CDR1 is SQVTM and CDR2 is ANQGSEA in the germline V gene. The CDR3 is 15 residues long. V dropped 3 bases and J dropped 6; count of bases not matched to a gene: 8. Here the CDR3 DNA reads TGCAGCGTTGAGAGGGGGACAGGGGGTTCGGATACGCAGTATTTT. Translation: CSVERGTGGSDTQYF.

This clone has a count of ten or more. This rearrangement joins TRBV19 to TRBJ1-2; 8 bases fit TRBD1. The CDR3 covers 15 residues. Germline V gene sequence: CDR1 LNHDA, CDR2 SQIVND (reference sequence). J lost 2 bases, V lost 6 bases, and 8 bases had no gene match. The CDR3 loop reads CASSHFPGGNYGYTF. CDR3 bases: TGTGCCAGTAGCCACTTCCCAGGGGGCAACTATGGCTACACCTTC.

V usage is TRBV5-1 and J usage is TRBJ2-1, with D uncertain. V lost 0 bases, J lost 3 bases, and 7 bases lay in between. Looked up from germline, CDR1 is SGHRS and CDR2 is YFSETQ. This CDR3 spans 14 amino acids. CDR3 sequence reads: CASSLEVDYNEQFF. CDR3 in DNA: TGCGCCAGCAGCTTGGAGGTCGACTACAATGAGCAGTTCTTC.

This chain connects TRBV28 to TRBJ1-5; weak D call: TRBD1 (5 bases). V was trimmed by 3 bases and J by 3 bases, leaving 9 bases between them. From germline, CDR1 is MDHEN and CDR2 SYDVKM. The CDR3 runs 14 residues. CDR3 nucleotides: TGTGCCAGCAGTTTCGACAGAGACAATCAGCCCCAGCATTTT. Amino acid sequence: CASSFDRDNQPQHF.

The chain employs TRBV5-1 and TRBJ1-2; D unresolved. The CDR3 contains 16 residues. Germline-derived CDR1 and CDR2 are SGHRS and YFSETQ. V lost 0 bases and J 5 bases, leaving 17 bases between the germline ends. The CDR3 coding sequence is TGCGCCAGCAGCTTGGCCGAAACTTCCGCACCATATGGCTACACCTTC. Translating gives CASSLAETSAPYGYTF. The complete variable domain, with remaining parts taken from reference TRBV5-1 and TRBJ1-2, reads KAGVTQTPRYLIKTRGQQVTLSCSPISGHRSVSWYQQTPGQGLQFLFEYFSETQRNKGNFPGRFSGRQFSNSRSEMNVSTLELGDSALYLCASSLAETSAPYGYTFGSGTRLTVV.

The CDR3 loop reads CASSTLGLAGKSKVSTDTQYF. The CDR3 region has the DNA TGTGCCAGCAGTACTTTAGGACTAGCGGGGAAGTCGAAAGTTAGCACAGATACGCAGTATTTT. This rearrangement joins TRBV2 to TRBJ2-3, with 12 bases aligning to TRBD2. The ends lost 5 bases at V and 0 bases at J; junction bases unmatched: 18. Germline V gene lookup returns CDR1 SNHLY and CDR2 FYNNEI. The CDR3 contains 21 residues.

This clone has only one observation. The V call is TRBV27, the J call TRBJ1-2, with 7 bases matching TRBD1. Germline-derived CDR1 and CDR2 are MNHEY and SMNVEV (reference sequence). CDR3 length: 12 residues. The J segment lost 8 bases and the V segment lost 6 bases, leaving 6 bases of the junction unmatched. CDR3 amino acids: CASRRQGGGYTF. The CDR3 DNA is TGTGCCAGCAGGAGACAGGGAGGCGGCTACACCTTC.

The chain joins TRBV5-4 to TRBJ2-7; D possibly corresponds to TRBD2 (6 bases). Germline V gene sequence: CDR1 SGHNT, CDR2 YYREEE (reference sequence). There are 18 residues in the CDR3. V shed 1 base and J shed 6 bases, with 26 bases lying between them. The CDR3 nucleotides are TGTGCCAGCAGCTTGTCAAGTAGCGGAATCCTCCTGCCCCGCGAGCAGTACTTC. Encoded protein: CASSLSSSGILLPREQYF.

The CDR3 sequence is CASSKGLAGNEQFF. The CDR3 DNA is TGTGCCAGCAGCAAGGGACTAGCCGGCAATGAGCAGTTCTTC. The chain joins TRBV7-2 to TRBJ2-1, with 9 bases matching TRBD2. Germline V lookup: CDR1 SGHTA, CDR2 FQGNSA. CDR3 length: 14 residues. V trimming: 5 bases; J trimming: 6 bases; junction bases outside the gene matches: 5.

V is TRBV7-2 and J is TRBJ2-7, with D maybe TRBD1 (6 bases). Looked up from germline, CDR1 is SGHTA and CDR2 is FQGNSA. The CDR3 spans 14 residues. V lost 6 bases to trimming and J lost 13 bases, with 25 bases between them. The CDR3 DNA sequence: TGTGCCAGCAGACCAGACAGGTTAGCTGGCGAACCATACTTC. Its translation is CASRPDRLAGEPYF.

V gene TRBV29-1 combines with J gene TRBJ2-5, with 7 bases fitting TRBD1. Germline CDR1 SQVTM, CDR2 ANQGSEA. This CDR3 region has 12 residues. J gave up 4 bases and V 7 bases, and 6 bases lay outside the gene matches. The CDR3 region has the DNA TGCAGCGCAACTACAGGGGTAGAGACCCAGTACTTC. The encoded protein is CSATTGVETQYF.

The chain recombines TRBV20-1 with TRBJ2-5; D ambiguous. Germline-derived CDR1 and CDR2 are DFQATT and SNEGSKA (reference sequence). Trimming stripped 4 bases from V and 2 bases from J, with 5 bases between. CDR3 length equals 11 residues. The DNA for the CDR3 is TGCAGTGCTATGAGACAAGAGACCCAGTACTTC. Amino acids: CSAMRQETQYF.

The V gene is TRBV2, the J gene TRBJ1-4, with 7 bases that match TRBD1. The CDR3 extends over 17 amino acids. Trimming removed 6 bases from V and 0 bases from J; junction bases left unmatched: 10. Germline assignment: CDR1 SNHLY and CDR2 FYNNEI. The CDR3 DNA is TGTGCCAGCAGAGCCGGAAGGGGGCCTGCAACTAATGAAAAACTGTTTTTT. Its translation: CASRAGRGPATNEKLFF. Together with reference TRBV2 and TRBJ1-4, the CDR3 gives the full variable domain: EPEVTQTPSHQVTQMGQEVILRCVPISNHLYFYWYRQILGQKVEFLVSFYNNEISEKSEIFDDQFSVERPDGSNFTLKIRSTKLEDSAMYFCASRAGRGPATNEKLFFGSGTQLSVL.

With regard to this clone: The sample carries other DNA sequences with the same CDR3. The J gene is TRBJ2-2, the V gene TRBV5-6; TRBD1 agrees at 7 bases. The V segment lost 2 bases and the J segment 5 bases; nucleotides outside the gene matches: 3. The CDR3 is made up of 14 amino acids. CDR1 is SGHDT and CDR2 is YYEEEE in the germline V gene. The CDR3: CASSFDRATGELFF. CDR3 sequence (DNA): TGTGCCAGCAGCTTTGACAGGGCTACCGGGGAGCTGTTTTTT.

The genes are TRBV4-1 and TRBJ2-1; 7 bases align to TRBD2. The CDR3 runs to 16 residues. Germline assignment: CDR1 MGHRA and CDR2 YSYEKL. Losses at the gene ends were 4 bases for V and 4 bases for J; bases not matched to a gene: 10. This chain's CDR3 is CASSPGRLAAYNEQFF. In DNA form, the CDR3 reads TGCGCCAGCAGCCCGGGCCGACTAGCCGCGTACAATGAGCAGTTCTTC.

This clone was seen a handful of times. The CDR3 DNA follows: TGTGCCAGTAGTTTAAGTCACAGTCTTACCTCTGGAAACACCATATATTTT. Residues: CASSLSHSLTSGNTIYF. The chain employs TRBV19 and TRBJ1-3; D unclear. The germline CDR1 and CDR2 sequences are LNHDA and SQIVND (reference sequence). Trimming left V 5 bases short and J 0 bases short, with 17 bases between. The CDR3 runs to 17 residues.

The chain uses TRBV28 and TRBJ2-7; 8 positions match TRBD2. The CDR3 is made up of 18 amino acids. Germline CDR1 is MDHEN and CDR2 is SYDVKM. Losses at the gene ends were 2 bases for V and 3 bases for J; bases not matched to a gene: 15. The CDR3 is CASSLGFALAGSSYEQYF. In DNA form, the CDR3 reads TGTGCCAGCAGTTTAGGATTTGCGCTAGCGGGCTCTAGCTACGAGCAGTACTTC.

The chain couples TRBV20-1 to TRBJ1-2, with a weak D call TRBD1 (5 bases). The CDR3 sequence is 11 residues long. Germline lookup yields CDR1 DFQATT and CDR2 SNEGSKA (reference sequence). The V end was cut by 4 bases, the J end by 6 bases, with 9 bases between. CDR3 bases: TGCAGTGCTACAGGGCTCGATGGCTACACCTTC. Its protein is CSATGLDGYTF.

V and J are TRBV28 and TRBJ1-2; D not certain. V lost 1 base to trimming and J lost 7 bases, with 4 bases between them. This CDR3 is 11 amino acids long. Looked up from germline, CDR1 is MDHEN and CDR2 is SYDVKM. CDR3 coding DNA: TGTGCCAGCAGTTTATCGGGTGGCTACACCTTC. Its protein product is CASSLSGGYTF.

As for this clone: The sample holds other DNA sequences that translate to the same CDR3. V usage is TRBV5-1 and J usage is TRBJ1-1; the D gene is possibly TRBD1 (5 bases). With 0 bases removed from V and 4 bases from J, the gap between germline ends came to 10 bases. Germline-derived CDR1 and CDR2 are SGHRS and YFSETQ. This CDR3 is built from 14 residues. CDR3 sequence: CASSLVPGITEAFF. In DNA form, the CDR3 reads TGCGCCAGCAGCTTGGTGCCAGGGATCACTGAAGCTTTCTTT.

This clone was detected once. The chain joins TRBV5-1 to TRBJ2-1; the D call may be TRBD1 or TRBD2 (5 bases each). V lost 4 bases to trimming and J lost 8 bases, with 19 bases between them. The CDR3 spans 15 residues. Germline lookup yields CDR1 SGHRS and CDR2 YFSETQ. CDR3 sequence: CASSLGDPRTDEQFF. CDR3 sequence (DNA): TGCGCCAGCAGCCTGGGGGACCCCCGAACCGATGAGCAGTTCTTC.